This T cell receptor (beta chain) came from a study of blood T cell repertoires in COVID-19. Clones were read by immunoSEQ multiplex PCR, and TCRdb kept only the in-frame ones, dropping some. The sample holds roughly 300,000 clones; roughly 87% are singletons and the top ten take roughly 1%. Germline CDR1 SGHDT, CDR2 YYEEEE. Trimming took 5 bases from V and 8 from J; bases not matched to a gene: 7. This CDR3 has 15 amino acids. The chain links TRBV5-6 to TRBJ1-6; TRBD1 agrees at 10 bases. This TCR came from a woman aged 30 to 39 who had recovered from COVID-19. Sequencing was performed on PBMCs or T cells enriched from blood (not recorded which). The CDR3 DNA follows: TGTGCCAGCAGTCAGACAGGGGGCAGACATTCACCCCTCCACTTT. It translates to CASSQTGGRHSPLHF.